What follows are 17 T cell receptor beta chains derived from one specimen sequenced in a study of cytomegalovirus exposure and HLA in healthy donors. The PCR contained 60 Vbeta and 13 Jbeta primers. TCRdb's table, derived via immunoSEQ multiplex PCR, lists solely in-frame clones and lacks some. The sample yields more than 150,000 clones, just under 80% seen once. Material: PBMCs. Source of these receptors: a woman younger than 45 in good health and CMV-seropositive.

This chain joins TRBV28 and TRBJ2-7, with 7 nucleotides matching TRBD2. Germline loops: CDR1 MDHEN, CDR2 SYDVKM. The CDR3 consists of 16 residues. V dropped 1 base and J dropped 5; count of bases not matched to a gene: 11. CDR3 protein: CASSLSQGSGYHEQYF. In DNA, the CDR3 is TGTGCCAGCAGTTTATCCCAGGGTAGCGGGTACCACGAGCAGTACTTC.

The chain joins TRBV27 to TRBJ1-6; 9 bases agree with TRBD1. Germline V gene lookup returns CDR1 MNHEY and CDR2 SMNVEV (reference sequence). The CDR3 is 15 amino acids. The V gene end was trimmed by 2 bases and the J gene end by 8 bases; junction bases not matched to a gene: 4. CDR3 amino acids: CASSLDGQGYSPLHF. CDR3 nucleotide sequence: TGTGCCAGCAGTTTAGACGGACAGGGGTATTCACCCCTCCACTTT.

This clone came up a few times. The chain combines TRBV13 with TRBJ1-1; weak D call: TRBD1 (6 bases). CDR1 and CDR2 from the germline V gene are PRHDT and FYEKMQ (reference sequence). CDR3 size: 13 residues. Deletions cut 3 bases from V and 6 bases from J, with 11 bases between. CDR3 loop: CASSFTGRAEAFF. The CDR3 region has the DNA TGTGCCAGCAGCTTTACAGGGAGGGCTGAAGCTTTCTTT. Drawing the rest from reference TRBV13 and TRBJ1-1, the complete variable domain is AAGVIQSPRHLIKEKRETATLKCYPIPRHDTVYWYQQGPGQDPQFLISFYEKMQSDKGSIPDRFSAQQFSDYHSELNMSSLELGDSALYFCASSFTGRAEAFFGQGTRLTVV.

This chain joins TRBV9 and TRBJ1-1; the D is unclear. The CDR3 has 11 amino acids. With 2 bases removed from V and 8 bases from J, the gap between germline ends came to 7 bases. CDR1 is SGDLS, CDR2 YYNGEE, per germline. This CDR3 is CASSVNGEAFF. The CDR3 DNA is TGTGCCAGCAGCGTTAACGGGGAAGCTTTCTTT.

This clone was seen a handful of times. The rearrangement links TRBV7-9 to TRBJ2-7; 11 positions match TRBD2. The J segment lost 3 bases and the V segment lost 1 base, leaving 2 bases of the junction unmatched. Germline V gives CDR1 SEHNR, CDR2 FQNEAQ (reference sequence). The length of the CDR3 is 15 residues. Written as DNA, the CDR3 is TGTGCCAGCAGCTTAGGCGGACTAGCGGGCTACGAGCAGTACTTC. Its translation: CASSLGGLAGYEQYF.

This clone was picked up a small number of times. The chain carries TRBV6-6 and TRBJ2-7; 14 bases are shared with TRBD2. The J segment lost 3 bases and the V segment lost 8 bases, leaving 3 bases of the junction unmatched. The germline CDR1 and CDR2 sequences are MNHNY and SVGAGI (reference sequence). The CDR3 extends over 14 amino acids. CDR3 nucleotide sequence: TGTGCCAGCGAGACTAGCGGGGGGGTCTACGAGCAGTACTTC. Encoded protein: CASETSGGVYEQYF.

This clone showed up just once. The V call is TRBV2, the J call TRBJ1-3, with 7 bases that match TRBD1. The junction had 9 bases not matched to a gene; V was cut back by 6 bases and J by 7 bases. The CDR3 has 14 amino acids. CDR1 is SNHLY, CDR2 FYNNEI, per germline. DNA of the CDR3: TGTGCCAGCAGGGTGACAGGGACTCCTAACACCATATATTTT. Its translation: CASRVTGTPNTIYF.

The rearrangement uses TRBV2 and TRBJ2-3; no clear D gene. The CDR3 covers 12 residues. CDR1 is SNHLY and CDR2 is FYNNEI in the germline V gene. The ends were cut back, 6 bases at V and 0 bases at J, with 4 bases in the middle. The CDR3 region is CASRLSTDTQYF. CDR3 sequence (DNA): TGTGCCAGCAGATTAAGCACAGATACGCAGTATTTT.

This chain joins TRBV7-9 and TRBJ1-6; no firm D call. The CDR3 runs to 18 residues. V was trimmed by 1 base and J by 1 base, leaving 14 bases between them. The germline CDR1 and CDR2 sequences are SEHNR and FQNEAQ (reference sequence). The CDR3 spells CASSLGREEWSYNSPLHF. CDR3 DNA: TGTGCCAGCAGCTTAGGGCGGGAGGAGTGGTCCTATAATTCACCCCTCCACTTT.

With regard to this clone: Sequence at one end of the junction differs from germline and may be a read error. CDR3 nucleotide sequence: TGTGCCAGCAGTTTAGCGGGACAGGGGGTTTTT. Protein sequence: CASSLAGQGVF. This sequence joins TRBV28 and TRBJ1-1, with 11 bases identical to TRBD1. Germline CDR1 is MDHEN and CDR2 is SYDVKM. CDR3 length equals 11 residues.

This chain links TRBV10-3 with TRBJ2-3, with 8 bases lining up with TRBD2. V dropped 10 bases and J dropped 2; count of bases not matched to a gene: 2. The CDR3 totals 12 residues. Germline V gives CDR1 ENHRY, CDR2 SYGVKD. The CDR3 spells CATGLATDTQYF. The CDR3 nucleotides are TGTGCCACTGGACTAGCCACAGATACGCAGTATTTT.

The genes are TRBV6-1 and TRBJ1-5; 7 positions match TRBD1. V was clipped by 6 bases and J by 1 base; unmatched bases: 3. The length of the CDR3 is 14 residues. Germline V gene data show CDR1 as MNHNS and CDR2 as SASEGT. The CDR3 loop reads CASRGTVSNQPQHF. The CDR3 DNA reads TGTGCCAGCAGGGGGACAGTCAGCAATCAGCCCCAGCATTTT.

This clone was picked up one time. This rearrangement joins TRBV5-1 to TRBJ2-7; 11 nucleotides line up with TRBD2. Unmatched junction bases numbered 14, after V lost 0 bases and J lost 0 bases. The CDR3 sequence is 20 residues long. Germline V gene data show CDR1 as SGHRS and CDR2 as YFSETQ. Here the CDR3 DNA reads TGCGCCAGCAGCTTGGCGCCCGGGACTAGCGGATCCCAGGGCTCCTACGAGCAGTACTTC. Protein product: CASSLAPGTSGSQGSYEQYF.

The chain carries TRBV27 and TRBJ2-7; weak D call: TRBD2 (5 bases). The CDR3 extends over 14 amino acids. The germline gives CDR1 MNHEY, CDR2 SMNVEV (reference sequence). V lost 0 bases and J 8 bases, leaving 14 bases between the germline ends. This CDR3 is CASSLSASLRQQYF. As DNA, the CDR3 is TGTGCCAGCAGTTTATCAGCTAGCCTCAGGCAGCAGTACTTC.

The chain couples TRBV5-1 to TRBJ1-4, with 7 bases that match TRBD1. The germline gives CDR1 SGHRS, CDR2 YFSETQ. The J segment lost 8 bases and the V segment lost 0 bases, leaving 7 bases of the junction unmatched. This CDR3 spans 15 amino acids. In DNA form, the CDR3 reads TGCGCCAGCAGCTTGGCCCAGGGGGGCAACGAAAAACTGTTTTTT. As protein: CASSLAQGGNEKLFF.

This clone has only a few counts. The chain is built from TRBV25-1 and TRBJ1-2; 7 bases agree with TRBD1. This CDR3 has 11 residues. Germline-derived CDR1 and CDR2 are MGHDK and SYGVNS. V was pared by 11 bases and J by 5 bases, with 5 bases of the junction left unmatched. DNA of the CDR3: TGTGCCGCGGGACAGAATTATGGCTACACCTTC. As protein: CAAGQNYGYTF.

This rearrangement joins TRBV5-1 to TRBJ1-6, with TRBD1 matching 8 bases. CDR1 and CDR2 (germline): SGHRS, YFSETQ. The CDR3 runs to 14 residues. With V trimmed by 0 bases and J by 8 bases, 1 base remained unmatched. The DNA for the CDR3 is TGCGCCAGCAGCTTGGACAGGGGGTATTCACCCCTCCACTTT. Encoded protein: CASSLDRGYSPLHF. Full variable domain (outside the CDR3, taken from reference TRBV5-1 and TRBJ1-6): KAGVTQTPRYLIKTRGQQVTLSCSPISGHRSVSWYQQTPGQGLQFLFEYFSETQRNKGNFPGRFSGRQFSNSRSEMNVSTLELGDSALYLCASSLDRGYSPLHFGNGTRLTVT.